Below, one TCR beta chain is given with its context. Measured with immunoSEQ multiplex PCR; TCRdb has only the in-frame clones, and not every one. This table holds around 730,000 clones, 80% to 90% found once. This entry comes from a study of shared T cell receptors in the human thymus. The CDR3 covers 13 residues. Trimming removed 3 bases at V and 4 bases at J, with 7 bases between. The germline V gene has CDR1 MGHRA and CDR2 YSYEKL. Another study also made use of these data, one on human thymus T cells. That work adds: Donation came from healthy Finnish infants having corrective surgery for congenital heart defects. During corrective heart surgery, resections were taken, and the thymus tissue came from them.

The sample was thymocytes. This TCR derives from a girl in the first two years of life with a congenital heart defect. The V and J genes are TRBV4-1 and TRBJ1-5, with D unresolved. For the CDR3, the DNA is TGCGCCAGCAGCCACCAGGTGAATCAGCCCCAGCATTTT. It yields the protein CASSHQVNQPQHF.